This T cell receptor (beta chain) comes out of a study of Ad26.COV2.S vaccination and SARS-CoV-2 variants. Germline V gene sequence: CDR1 SGHRS, CDR2 YFSETQ. V was trimmed by 0 bases and J by 5 bases, leaving 11 bases between them. The CDR3 contains 14 residues. The treatment denotes: 19 received Ad26.COV2.S at low or high dose, single or two shots; about 5 received placebo; per-sample allocation not given. Vaccine and placebo recipients were sampled on day 63 after the first injection. Produced via immunoSEQ multiplex PCR; TCRdb's table is partial and in-frame only. This table has roughly 700,000 clones, around 90% appearing once.

This TCR came from a person aged 18-65 years who received the Ad26.COV2.S COVID-19 vaccine or a placebo. The sequenced sample was peripheral blood, obtained in a trial of Ad26.COV2.S vaccine versus placebo. The chain joins TRBV5-1 to TRBJ2-5; unclear D gene. The CDR3 DNA sequence: TGCGCCAGCAGCTTGGATATTACACGGGAGACCCAGTACTTC. This sequence encodes CASSLDITRETQYF. The full variable domain, its missing parts supplied by reference TRBV5-1 and TRBJ2-5, is KAGVTQTPRYLIKTRGQQVTLSCSPISGHRSVSWYQQTPGQGLQFLFEYFSETQRNKGNFPGRFSGRQFSNSRSEMNVSTLELGDSALYLCASSLDITRETQYFGPGTRLLVL.